This TCR beta chain emerged from a study of low-dose radiotherapy and immunotherapy resistance in tumors. Study as a whole: A dose of 0.5 Gy per fraction was delivered to Cohort 1 every 2 weeks, for a total of 6.5 Gy.

This CDR3 spans 13 amino acids. V shed 5 bases and J shed 9 bases, with 15 bases lying between them. Germline-derived CDR1 and CDR2 are SGHDT and YYEEEE. With TRAV- and TRBV-specific primers, first-strand cDNA was made, covering the alpha and beta chains. Over approximately 20 PCR cycles, TCRs were amplified from a constant-region primer and V-primer adapter. Via MiXCR, TCRdb re-called the reads, giving one row per CDR3 protein. Altogether approximately 9,800 distinct CDR3 sequences are present, approximately 40% being singletons, with the ten largest covering 5% to 6%. V usage is TRBV5-6 and J usage is TRBJ1-5; no firm D call. The clonotype comes from a human donor with advanced metastatic prostate, ovarian, gallbladder or colorectal cancer (not recorded which). This table probably holds off-target reads from a library built for another chain. CDR3 bases: TGTGCCAGCAGTGACGACGGCGAATCGCCCCAGCATTTT. This encodes CASSDDGESPQHF.